This T cell receptor beta chain was sequenced during a study of cytomegalovirus exposure and HLA in healthy donors. At the level of the study: An earlier analysis identified fewer than 130 million unique TCR beta sequences in 170 million or so T cells.

With 10 bases clipped from V and 9 bases from J, the junction kept 14 bases outside the gene matches. This CDR3 spans 15 amino acids. From germline, CDR1 is MGHDK and CDR2 SYGVNS. The PCR was carried out with 60 Vbeta primers and 13 Jbeta primers. Profiling relied on immunoSEQ multiplex PCR, and the TCRdb table lists in-frame clones only, not all of them. Of around 270,000 clones listed, under 90% are singletons. As to this clone: The antigen is undetermined.

The study's findings and limits: Per published accounts, TCR beta sequences correctly predicted the HLA-A and HLA-B alleles of most subjects. Links to common viral pathogens appeared, in a later analysis, for several of the most significant clusters.

The material sequenced was PBMCs. This receptor was identified in a girl aged 2-10 years in good health and CMV-seronegative. The chain recombines TRBV25-1 with TRBJ2-1; 11 nucleotides line up with TRBD2. The CDR3 nucleotides read TGTGCCACTACAGGACTAGCGGGCGGTACGGGTGAGCAGTTCTTC. Residues: CATTGLAGGTGEQFF.